Listed below are T cell receptor beta chains from one sample, sequenced in a study of blood T cell repertoires in COVID-19. Method: immunoSEQ multiplex PCR; TCRdb's copy keeps in-frame clones and lacks some. The sample contains under 150,000 clones, about 85% of which appear only once. Sequencing input: peripheral blood. These receptors originate from a man aged 50-60 years with acute or convalescent COVID-19. CDR3s include the opening cysteine and the closing phenylalanine or tryptophan. The D gene is left open where the match is weak. Clone size, where shown, is once, few, many, or a class for clones that have expanded.

CASSHPRRVAGYTF	TGTGCCAGCAGTCACCCCCGGAGGGTGGCCGGCTACACCTTC	TRBJ1-2	-	-	TRBV5-8
CASTLPPGTDTQYF	TGTGCCAGCACCCTGCCCCCGGGCACAGATACGCAGTATTTT	TRBJ2-3	-	-	TRBV6-4
CSVRSTGELFF	TGCAGCGTAAGGAGCACCGGGGAGCTGTTTTTT	TRBJ2-2	few	-	TRBV29-1
CASSRCWAYSNQPQHF	TGTGCCAGCAGCCGATGTTGGGCGTATAGCAATCAGCCCCAGCATTTT	TRBJ1-5	-	-	TRBV21-1
CASSQDTRNSGNTIYF	TGTGCCAGCAGCCAAGATACCAGGAACTCTGGAAACACCATATATTTT	TRBJ1-3	-	-	TRBV3-1/TRBV3-2
CASSLTQGGRNEQYF	TGCGCCAGCAGCTTGACGCAGGGAGGAAGAAACGAGCAGTACTTC	TRBJ2-7	-	-	TRBV5-1
CASSLLGAYTEAFF	TGTGCCAGCAGCCTCCTAGGGGCCTACACTGAAGCTTTCTTT	TRBJ1-1	-	-	TRBV7-2
CASSQAGLNTEAFF	TGTGCCAGCAGCCAAGCAGGGTTGAACACTGAAGCTTTCTTT	TRBJ1-1	-	-	TRBV3-1/TRBV3-2
CASSASPMSGAEAFF	TGTGCCAGCAGCGCCTCCCCCATGTCCGGGGCTGAAGCTTTCTTT	TRBJ1-1	-	-	TRBV9
CASSFTGAYSGNTIYF	TGTGCCAGCAGTTTCACAGGGGCTTACTCTGGAAACACCATATATTTT	TRBJ1-3	-	TRBD1	TRBV6-5
CASSLEGGTDTQYF	TGCGCCAGCAGCTTGGAGGGGGGCACAGATACGCAGTATTTT	TRBJ2-3	-	-	TRBV5-1
CASSDPYNSPLHF	TGTGCCAGCAGTGACCCTTATAATTCACCCCTCCACTTT	TRBJ1-6	-	-	TRBV6-1
CASSLPWTGGVEAFF	TGTGCCAGTTCACTCCCTTGGACAGGGGGCGTTGAAGCTTTCTTT	TRBJ1-1	once	TRBD1	TRBV28
CASRMTGAGGYTF	TGTGCCAGCAGAATGACAGGGGCGGGGGGCTACACCTTC	TRBJ1-2	-	TRBD1	TRBV5-4
CASTSYAGELFF	TGTGCCAGCACTAGCTACGCCGGGGAGCTGTTTTTT	TRBJ2-2	-	-	TRBV12-3/TRBV12-4
CASSPRPRGTEAFF	TGCGCCAGCAGCCCTCGGCCCCGAGGGACTGAAGCTTTCTTT	TRBJ1-1	-	-	TRBV5-1
CASSLGQGAAQPQHF	TGCGCCAGCAGCTTGGGACAGGGCGCGGCTCAGCCCCAGCATTTT	TRBJ1-5	-	TRBD1	TRBV5-1
CASSLGTTGGGGYTF	TGTGCCAGCAGCTTGGGGACCACAGGGGGCGGTGGCTACACCTTC	TRBJ1-2	-	TRBD1	TRBV5-4
CASSLDYAGPTDEQFF	TGCGCCAGCAGCTTGGATTACGCGGGACCGACGGATGAGCAGTTCTTC	TRBJ2-1	-	-	TRBV5-1
CAIRSGQGAHGNTIYF	TGTGCCATCAGATCGGGACAGGGGGCACATGGAAACACCATATATTTT	TRBJ1-3	-	TRBD1	TRBV10-3
CASAGPPGVRNSPLHF	TGTGCCAGCGCTGGACCCCCCGGGGTGAGAAATTCACCCCTCCACTTT	TRBJ1-6	-	-	TRBV7-2
CASKGLRAAFF	TGTGCCAGCAAGGGGCTCCGGGCAGCTTTCTTT	TRBJ1-1	-	-	TRBV2
CASSLGQGHTIYF	TGTGCCAGCAGCCTGGGACAGGGGCACACCATATATTTT	TRBJ1-3	-	TRBD1	TRBV5-6
CASSWDRGQRDGYTF	TGCGCCAGCAGCTGGGACAGGGGTCAGCGCGATGGCTACACCTTC	TRBJ1-2	-	TRBD1	TRBV5-1
CASGGGYGYTF	TGTGCTAGTGGGGGGGGCTATGGCTACACCTTC	TRBJ1-2	-	-	TRBV12-5
CASSDVGLGHGNTIYF	TGCGCCAGCAGTGATGTCGGTCTAGGCCATGGAAACACCATATATTTT	TRBJ1-3	-	-	TRBV10-1
CASSPGTGSVHNEQFF	TGTGCCAGCAGCCCAGGGACAGGGTCTGTCCACAATGAGCAGTTCTTC	TRBJ2-1	-	TRBD1	TRBV7-8
CASSRPGQLNTEAFF	TGTGCCAGCAGCCGACCGGGACAGCTGAACACTGAAGCTTTCTTT	TRBJ1-1	-	TRBD1	TRBV16
CASSFDRGRSGNTIYF	TGCGCCAGCAGCTTTGACAGGGGACGGTCTGGAAACACCATATATTTT	TRBJ1-3	-	TRBD1	TRBV5-1
CASTQGPYYGYTF	TGTGCCAGCACTCAGGGTCCTTACTATGGCTACACCTTC	TRBJ1-2	-	-	TRBV6-5
CASSPGQIGYNEQFF	TGTGCCAGCAGCCCGGGACAGATCGGCTACAATGAGCAGTTCTTC	TRBJ2-1	once	TRBD1	TRBV5-6
CASSPLGAGANVLTF	TGTGCCAGCAGCCCCCTTGGAGCTGGGGCCAACGTCCTGACTTTC	TRBJ2-6	-	-	TRBV13
CASSEAQGRIQYF	TGTGCCAGCAGTGAAGCCCAGGGGCGCATTCAGTACTTC	TRBJ2-4	-	-	TRBV2
CASSQAGTDTQYF	TGTGCCAGCAGCCAAGCGGGCACAGATACGCAGTATTTT	TRBJ2-3	-	-	TRBV3-1/TRBV3-2
CASSWGTGGYRYGYTF	TGCGCCAGCAGCTGGGGGACAGGGGGGTATAGGTATGGCTACACCTTC	TRBJ1-2	-	TRBD1	TRBV5-6
CASSLGRVTNEQFF	TGCGCCAGCAGCTTGGGGAGGGTAACGAATGAGCAGTTCTTC	TRBJ2-1	-	-	TRBV5-1
CASSQDSHGGSVLNTEAFF	TGCGCCAGCAGCCAAGATAGCCATGGGGGCTCGGTTTTGAACACTGAAGCTTTCTTT	TRBJ1-1	-	-	TRBV4-1
CASSKRMGSRGETQYF	TGTGCCAGCAGCAAAAGAATGGGGAGTCGAGGGGAGACCCAGTACTTC	TRBJ2-5	-	-	TRBV21-1
CASSDRGLETQYF	TGCGCCAGCAGCGACAGGGGGCTGGAGACCCAGTACTTC	TRBJ2-5	-	TRBD1	TRBV10-1
CASSWGAGANVLTF	TGCGCCAGCAGCTGGGGGGCTGGGGCCAACGTCCTGACTTTC	TRBJ2-6	-	-	TRBV10-1
CASSLTGTDYEQYF	TGTGCCAGCAGCCTGACCGGGACAGACTACGAGCAGTACTTC	TRBJ2-7	-	TRBD1	TRBV11-2
CASSSGTLFSGDTQYF	TGTGCCAGCAGTTCCGGGACGCTCTTCAGCGGGGATACGCAGTATTTT	TRBJ2-3	-	-	TRBV7-8
CASSESGGQGKWWEGSPLHF	TGCGCCAGCAGTGAGTCGGGGGGACAGGGAAAATGGTGGGAAGGTTCACCCCTCCACTTT	TRBJ1-6	-	TRBD1	TRBV10-1
CASSRQANTGELFF	TGTGCCAGCAGCAGACAGGCGAACACCGGGGAGCTGTTTTTT	TRBJ2-2	-	-	TRBV11-1
CASSLGIAGAPYEQYF	TGTGCCAGCAGTTTAGGGATAGCGGGGGCCCCGTACGAGCAGTACTTC	TRBJ2-7	-	TRBD2	TRBV27
CASSSAYNSPLHF	TGTGCCAGCAGTTCCGCCTATAATTCACCCCTCCACTTT	TRBJ1-6	-	-	TRBV27
CASSVTASTDTQYF	TGTGCCAGCAGCGTAACAGCTAGCACAGATACGCAGTATTTT	TRBJ2-3	-	-	TRBV9
CASSVTPGGYNEQFF	TGTGCCAGCAGCGTAACCCCGGGGGGATACAATGAGCAGTTCTTC	TRBJ2-1	-	TRBD2	TRBV9
CASSIWGEGQPQHF	TGTGCCAGTAGTATATGGGGGGAGGGTCAGCCCCAGCATTTT	TRBJ1-5	-	-	TRBV19
CSASSPRPGDIRDNEQFF	TGCAGTGCTAGTTCACCCCGCCCCGGGGATATACGGGACAATGAGCAGTTCTTC	TRBJ2-1	-	-	TRBV20-1
CATSDSKRGSYNEQFF	TGTGCCACCAGTGATAGTAAAAGGGGTTCTTACAATGAGCAGTTCTTC	TRBJ2-1	-	-	TRBV24-1
CASSLLDREEPNYGYTF	TGTGCCAGCAGCCTATTGGACAGGGAGGAACCTAACTATGGCTACACCTTC	TRBJ1-2	-	TRBD1	TRBV7-9